This T cell receptor (beta chain) derives from a study of blood T cell repertoires in COVID-19. Study details: The United States, Italy and Spain were the sources of the acute and convalescent COVID-19 samples. T cells, B-cell-depleted T cells, or PBMCs supplied cDNA or gDNA.

Per the original methods: Amplification from reference gene primers served as the basis for estimated nucleated cell counts. The method was immunoSEQ multiplex PCR; TCRdb's version includes in-frame clones alone and lacks a portion of them. D and trimming were read from the DNA, whereas the V and J calls and clone size are those reported in that table. The sample carries some 200,000 clones, roughly 88% recorded once. The germline V gene has CDR1 LNHDA and CDR2 SQIVND (reference sequence). This CDR3 spans 14 amino acids. Trimming cost V 8 bases and J 2 bases, with 16 bases left between them. The rearrangement links TRBV19 to TRBJ2-7; tentatively, D is TRBD1 (5 bases). The sequencing sample was made of peripheral blood. The TCR originated in a woman in her thirties or forties who had recovered from COVID-19. In nucleotides, the CDR3 is TGTGCCAGTTCCCAAGGGGTCACACCCTACGAGCAGTACTTC. This codes for CASSQGVTPYEQYF.